The 15 T cell receptor beta chains in this list originate from one sample, sequenced in a study of CD8+CD57+ T cells in acquired aplastic anemia. The study profiled TCR beta VDJ and CDR3 using genomic DNA as template. From the reads, TCRdb called clonotypes with MiXCR, one entry per CDR3 protein. This table has under 200,000 distinct CDR3 sequences, 50% to 75% appearing once. The sequenced sample was sorted CD4+, CD8+, or CD8+CD57+ T cells (not recorded which) from PBMCs. These receptors were collected from a human donor in good health.

This clonotype came up many times. This chain uses TRBV9 with TRBJ2-2; 9 positions agree with TRBD1. There are 16 residues in the CDR3. Germline loops: CDR1 SGDLS, CDR2 YYNGEE. The junction had 6 bases not matched to a gene; V was cut back by 4 bases and J by 2 bases. The CDR3 DNA is TGTGCCAGCAGCATTACAGGGGGCCGCAACACCGGGGAGCTGTTTTTT. Its protein product is CASSITGGRNTGELFF.

J is TRBJ1-2 and V is TRBV9, with D maybe TRBD1 (6 bases). The CDR3 sequence is 15 residues long. V lost 4 bases, J lost 5 bases, and 18 bases lay in between. The germline V gene has CDR1 SGDLS and CDR2 YYNGEE. The CDR3 region is CASSLGMTGQYGYTF. The CDR3 bases are TGTGCCAGCAGCTTAGGCATGACAGGACAATATGGCTACACCTTC.

V and J are TRBV7-9 and TRBJ1-2, with D tentatively TRBD1 (5 bases). The CDR3 is 15 residues long. Germline V gene sequence: CDR1 SEHNR, CDR2 FQNEAQ (reference sequence). V lost 5 bases, J lost 4 bases, and 17 bases lay in between. The CDR3 DNA is TGTGCCAGCAGCACAGCACAGTTTAGGGGCTATGGCTACACCTTC. Encoded protein: CASSTAQFRGYGYTF. The variable domain in full, completed from reference TRBV7-9 and TRBJ1-2, reads DTGVSQNPRHKITKRGQNVTFRCDPISEHNRLYWYRQTLGQGPEFLTYFQNEAQLEKSRLLSDRFSAERPKGSFSTLEIQRTEQGDSAMYLCASSTAQFRGYGYTFGSGTRLTVV.

This chain uses TRBV7-2 with TRBJ2-5, with TRBD2 matching over 16 bases. Per germline, CDR1 SGHTA and CDR2 FQGNSA. The CDR3 is 16 amino acids. Trimming at V came to 6 bases and at J to 4 bases, leaving 5 bases not matched to a gene. The CDR3 loop reads CASRGTSGRARETQYF. The CDR3 nucleotides read TGTGCCAGCAGAGGGACTAGCGGGAGGGCCCGAGAGACCCAGTACTTC. The entire variable domain, with the rest obtained from reference TRBV7-2 and TRBJ2-5, is as follows: GAGVSQSPSNKVTEKGKDVELRCDPISGHTALYWYRQSLGQGLEFLIYFQGNSAPDKSGLPSDRFSAERTGGSVSTLTIQRTQQEDSAVYLCASRGTSGRARETQYFGPGTRLLVL.

The chain couples TRBV15 to TRBJ1-6; D ambiguous. Germline assignment: CDR1 LNHNV and CDR2 YYDKDF (reference sequence). Trimming took off 0 bases at V and 9 bases at J, with 12 bases between the two ends. This CDR3 is 15 amino acids long. The CDR3 protein is CATSRDKGYGSPLHF. The CDR3 nucleotides read TGTGCCACCAGCAGAGATAAAGGGTATGGTTCACCCCTCCACTTT.

The sample holds one count of this clonotype. V usage is TRBV12-3 or TRBV12-4 and J usage is TRBJ2-5, with D maybe TRBD2 (6 bases). The V end lost 7 bases, the J end lost 1 base, and 10 bases lay between the germline ends. The CDR3 loop spans 13 amino acids. CDR3 in DNA: TGTGCCAGCAAGCTAGCGCCCCAAGAGACCCAGTACTTC. It translates to CASKLAPQETQYF.

As regards this clonotype: Because the CDR3's place on the DNA is in doubt, the DNA is left out and the CDR3 is given as listed by TCRdb. V is TRBV10-3 and J is TRBJ2-5; the table assigns TRBD1, which was not confirmed against the DNA. The CDR3 is made up of 24 amino acids, end residues included. Germline CDR1 and CDR2: ENHRY and SYGVKD. The CDR3 spells CAHPEDSSFYICSALTPPRGDQYF.

This clonotype was counted between two and nine times. The chain uses TRBV7-2 and TRBJ2-7; D not resolved. V was cut by 1 base and J by 6 bases, with 7 bases left in between. Per germline, CDR1 SGHTA and CDR2 FQGNSA. The CDR3 contains 12 residues. The CDR3: CASSLDRGEQYF. The DNA of the CDR3 is TGTGCCAGCAGCTTAGACAGAGGCGAGCAGTACTTC. Full variable domain (missing parts from reference TRBV7-2 and TRBJ2-7): GAGVSQSPSNKVTEKGKDVELRCDPISGHTALYWYRQSLGQGLEFLIYFQGNSAPDKSGLPSDRFSAERTGGSVSTLTIQRTQQEDSAVYLCASSLDRGEQYFGPGTRLTVT.

Many counts were recorded for this clonotype. The chain has TRBV2 and TRBJ2-2; D call uncertain. V was trimmed by 2 bases and J by 6 bases, leaving 4 bases between them. This CDR3 comprises 12 residues. The germline V gene encodes CDR1 SNHLY and CDR2 FYNNEI. CDR3 sequence reads: CASSELSGELFF. The CDR3 DNA reads TGTGCCAGCAGTGAATTGTCCGGGGAGCTGTTTTTT.

The V and J genes are TRBV7-9 and TRBJ2-5, with D maybe TRBD2 (6 bases). The germline V and J ends were trimmed by 7 bases and 1 base, with 19 bases remaining between them. The CDR3 covers 16 residues. Germline CDR1 SEHNR, CDR2 FQNEAQ (reference sequence). In nucleotides, the CDR3 is TGTGCCAGCATCGCACGACGGGGGAACTCCCAAGAGACCCAGTACTTC. Translated: CASIARRGNSQETQYF.

This clonotype was counted many times. V and J are TRBV10-2 and TRBJ2-2; D is unresolved. CDR1 is WSHSY and CDR2 is SAAADI in the germline V gene. V was shortened by 6 bases and J by 3 bases, with 8 bases between the two germline ends. The CDR3 spans 13 residues. CDR3 residues: CASRSEYTGELFF. The DNA of the CDR3 is TGCGCCAGCAGGTCAGAGTACACCGGGGAGCTGTTTTTT.

In its sample, this clonotype was seen once. J is TRBJ1-5 and V is TRBV2; tentative D call: TRBD1 (5 bases). The CDR3 sequence is 15 residues long. With 5 bases removed from V and 2 bases from J, the gap between germline ends came to 13 bases. Germline CDR1 is SNHLY and CDR2 is FYNNEI. The CDR3 reads CASSSSGTGNQPQHF. The CDR3 bases are TGTGCCAGCAGTTCGTCCGGGACGGGCAATCAGCCCCAGCATTTT.

This clonotype was counted at least ten times. The rearrangement uses TRBV2 and TRBJ1-1; possibly TRBD1 for D (5 bases). Per germline, CDR1 SNHLY and CDR2 FYNNEI. The CDR3 has 15 amino acids. The germline V and J ends were trimmed by 5 bases and 3 bases, with 16 bases remaining between them. The DNA for the CDR3 is TGTGCCAGCAGTAGCCTTCCCGGGACTCACACTGAAGCTTTCTTT. This gives the protein CASSSLPGTHTEAFF.

This chain joins TRBV24-1 and TRBJ2-7, with D maybe TRBD2 (6 bases). The CDR3 totals 16 residues. V dropped 3 bases and J dropped 5 bases, with 19 bases sitting between them. From germline, CDR1 is KGHDR and CDR2 SFDVKD. The chain's CDR3 is CATSDPGGTMWDEQYF. The DNA for the CDR3 is TGTGCCACCAGTGATCCTGGGGGGACCATGTGGGACGAGCAGTACTTC.

The chain uses TRBV20-1 and TRBJ2-1, with TRBD2 as a possible D gene (7 bases). CDR3 length equals 14 residues. CDR1 is DFQATT and CDR2 is SNEGSKA in the germline V gene (reference sequence). The V end lost 6 bases, the J end lost 6 bases, and 18 bases lay between the germline ends. CDR3 sequence: CSAAEGGGVNEQFF. As DNA, the CDR3 is TGCAGTGCGGCGGAGGGGGGAGGGGTCAATGAGCAGTTCTTC.